This T cell receptor (beta chain) came from a study of T-cell memory formation after mild COVID-19. TCRdb redid the calling of the 5' RACE reads with MiXCR, one entry per CDR3 protein. Here the sample spans around 300,000 distinct CDR3 sequences, roughly 13% being singletons. This clonotype has a handful of counts. Germline V gives CDR1 SGHRS, CDR2 YFSETQ. The length of the CDR3 is 13 residues. The V end lost 4 bases, the J end lost 2 bases, and 9 bases lay between the germline ends. The chain joins TRBV5-1 to TRBJ1-2; D gene ambiguous. The sample taken for sequencing was PBMCs or a T cell subset sorted from them (not recorded which). This clonotype was obtained from a man between 18 and 35 years old who had mild COVID-19 (a few samples of this study predate the infection). Cell type and time point are not known. The CDR3 bases are TGCGCCAGCAGCCCTCCCGAAAACTATGGCTACACCTTC. This gives the protein CASSPPENYGYTF.